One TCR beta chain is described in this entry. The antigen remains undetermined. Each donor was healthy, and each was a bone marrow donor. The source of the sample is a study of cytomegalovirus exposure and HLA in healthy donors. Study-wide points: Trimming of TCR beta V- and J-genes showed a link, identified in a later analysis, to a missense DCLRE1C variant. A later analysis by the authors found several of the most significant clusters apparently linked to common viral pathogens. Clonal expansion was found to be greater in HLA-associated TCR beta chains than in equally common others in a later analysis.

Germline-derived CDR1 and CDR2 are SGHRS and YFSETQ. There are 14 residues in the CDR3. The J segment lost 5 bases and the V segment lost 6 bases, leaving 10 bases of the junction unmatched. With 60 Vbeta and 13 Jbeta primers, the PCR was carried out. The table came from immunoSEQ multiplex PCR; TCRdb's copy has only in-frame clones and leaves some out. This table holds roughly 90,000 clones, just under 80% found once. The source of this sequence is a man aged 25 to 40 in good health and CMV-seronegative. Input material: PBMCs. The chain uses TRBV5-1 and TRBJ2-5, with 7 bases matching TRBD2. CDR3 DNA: TGCGCCAGCACCCCCGCCGGGGGGATGGAGACCCAGTACTTC. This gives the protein CASTPAGGMETQYF.